This TCR beta chain was sequenced for a study of T cell responses to AZD1222 COVID-19 vaccine. Sequenced by immunoSEQ multiplex PCR; TCRdb stores in-frame clones only, minus some. The table has roughly 80,000 clones, 70% to 85% seen once. This clone was counted a single time. Its specificity is not known. Study outcomes and limitations: Repertoires were obtained solely post-peak T cell response. Compared with day 0, the breadth and depth of the Spike-specific TCR repertoire rose significantly after two doses of AZD1222.

J lost 5 bases, V lost 1 base, and 3 bases had no gene match. The CDR3 is made up of 16 amino acids. Germline V lookup: CDR1 SGHTA, CDR2 FQGNSA. The sample consisted of peripheral blood, taken on day 0 of AZD1222 vaccination. This TCR derives from an adult in good health. This chain links TRBV7-2 with TRBJ2-3, with 13 bases matching TRBD2. The CDR3 region is CASSLELAGGGDTQYF. CDR3 in DNA: TGTGCCAGCAGCTTAGAACTAGCGGGAGGGGGAGATACGCAGTATTTT.